Listed below are T cell receptor beta chains from one sample, sequenced in a study of CD8+CD57+ T cells in acquired aplastic anemia. TCRdb called the reads again in MiXCR, with one record for every CDR3 protein. The profile shows a few hundred thousand distinct CDR3 sequences, about a third of them singletons. Material for sequencing was sorted CD4+, CD8+, or CD8+CD57+ T cells (not recorded which) from PBMCs. These receptors were obtained from a human donor with aplastic anemia. Both conserved end residues are part of each CDR3. Each record gives: J gene, CDR3 length, clone size, V gene, D gene, CDR3 DNA, CDR3 protein. The D gene is left open where the match is weak. Clone size is not always given. Where it is, it says once, few, many or a class for expanded clones.

>TRBJ2-1|14|few|TRBV5-1|TRBD1
TGCGCCAGCAGCAATGGACAGGGAGGCAATGAGCAGTTCTTC
CASSNGQGGNEQFF
>TRBJ1-3|15|once|TRBV20-1|-
TGCAGTGCTAGAGATCCCCCAGGGGTTGGAAACACCATATATTTT
CSARDPPGVGNTIYF
>TRBJ2-7|14|-|TRBV7-2|TRBD2
TGTGCCAGCAGCTTAATGCCTAGCGGTTACGAGCAGTACTTC
CASSLMPSGYEQYF
>TRBJ2-3|14|-|TRBV29-1|TRBD2
TGCAGCGTTGAGACGGCGGGGGTATGGGATACGCAGTATTTT
CSVETAGVWDTQYF
>TRBJ2-2|15|-|TRBV7-8|-
TGTGCCAGCAGCTTAGCCAGCGCGAACACCGGGGAGCTGTTTTTT
CASSLASANTGELFF
>TRBJ2-1|16|-|TRBV6-1|-
TGTGCCAGCAGCCGGGACTCCCACGGCGCCTACAATGAGCAGTTCTTC
CASSRDSHGAYNEQFF
>TRBJ1-6|15|-|TRBV11-2|TRBD1
TGTGCCTGGACGAAAAGGGGGCTTTATAATTCACCCCTCCACTTT
CAWTKRGLYNSPLHF
>TRBJ2-7|15|few|TRBV2|TRBD2
TGTGCCAGCAGTTACTCGGTCACTAGCGGGTACGAGCAGTACTTC
CASSYSVTSGYEQYF
>TRBJ2-7|15|-|TRBV19|-
TGTGCCACTACACCGTCCGGGACACCCTCGGGAGGGCAGTACTTC
CATTPSGTPSGGQYF
>TRBJ1-2|15|-|TRBV6-2/TRBV6-3|-
TGTGCCAGCAGTTACGTACCGGGATTAAACTATGGCTACACCTTC
CASSYVPGLNYGYTF
>TRBJ2-1|11|-|TRBV20-1|-
TGCAGTGCTAGAGGGAGCAATGAGCAGTTCTTC
CSARGSNEQFF
>TRBJ1-6|18|-|TRBV11-1|-
TGTACCAGCAGCTTGTCAAGGGATGGTAGCTCCTATAATTCACCCCTCCACTTT
CTSSLSRDGSSYNSPLHF
>TRBJ2-1|14|-|TRBV6-1|-
TGTGCCGGATCAACAACGAACTCCTACAATGAGCAGTTCTTC
CAGSTTNSYNEQFF
>TRBJ2-3|13|-|TRBV7-9|-
TGTGCCAGCAGCCCGACTTGGGCAGATACGCAGTATTTT
CASSPTWADTQYF
>TRBJ2-2|14|many|TRBV19|-
TGTGCCAGTAGTATGCTAGCGAACACCGGGGAGCTGTTTTTT
CASSMLANTGELFF
>TRBJ2-3|15|-|TRBV30|TRBD2
TGTGCCTGGAGTCGAGGAGCGGGGGGGCCGAATACGCAGTATTTT
CAWSRGAGGPNTQYF
>TRBJ2-7|14|-|TRBV2|TRBD1
TGTGCCAGCAGTGAGGGGACAGGGACCTTCGAGCAGTACTTC
CASSEGTGTFEQYF
>TRBJ2-7|12|-|TRBV11-1|TRBD2
TGTGCCAGCAGCCCAAAAGCGGGGTGGCAGTACTTC
CASSPKAGWQYF
>TRBJ1-4|14|many|TRBV19|-
TGTGCCAGTAGTATAAAGACAACTAATGAAAAACTGTTTTTT
CASSIKTTNEKLFF
>TRBJ1-2|15|many|TRBV9|-
TGTGCCAGCAGCTCGGACAGTTATTGGGGCTATGGCTACACCTTC
CASSSDSYWGYGYTF
>TRBJ1-1|12|many|TRBV7-3|-
TGTGCCAGCAGCAGGGTTGGCACTGAAGCTTTCTTT
CASSRVGTEAFF
>TRBJ1-2|12|few|TRBV7-2|-
TGTGCCAGCAGCCCAGACAGATATGGCTACACCTTC
CASSPDRYGYTF
>TRBJ2-1|18|-|TRBV19|TRBD2
TGTGCCAGTAGTACCGAGGGACTAGCGGTAACCACCTACAATGAGCAGTTCTTC
CASSTEGLAVTTYNEQFF
>TRBJ1-1|12|few|TRBV7-9|-
TGTGCCAGCAGCTGGCAGAACACTGAAGCTTTCTTT
CASSWQNTEAFF